This T cell receptor beta chain was obtained from a study of blood T cell repertoires in COVID-19. Whole-study context: Both acute and convalescent COVID-19 samples were obtained from the United States, Italy and Spain.

The protocol was immunoSEQ multiplex PCR, while the TCRdb copy is restricted to in-frame clones and leaves out a portion. The sample contains some 76,000 clones, about nine tenths of which appear only once. Sequenced input: peripheral blood. This receptor was obtained from a man older than 75 in a cohort sampled during active COVID-19.

CDR3 amino acids: CASSLGTGNQPQHF. The CDR3 coding sequence is TGTGCCAGCAGCTTAGGGACAGGGAATCAGCCCCAGCATTTT. The chain links TRBV7-8 to TRBJ1-5, with 8 positions matching TRBD1. This CDR3 spans 14 amino acids. Germline-derived CDR1 and CDR2 are SGHVS and FQNEAQ. The trim removed 1 base at V and 4 bases at J, leaving 0 bases unmatched.